The 10 T cell receptor beta chains listed next were all sequenced from one sample in a study of vaccination effects on CD4 cells after COVID-19. The method was immunoSEQ multiplex PCR; TCRdb's version includes in-frame clones alone and lacks a portion of them. The sample includes about 59,000 clones, around 82% seen only once; the top ten take less than 2.5%. CD4+ T cells specific for antigen were expanded with viral peptide pools by the ViraFEST assay before sequencing. Following a roughly 11-day culture, CD4+ T cells were purified. Two-dose vaccination with either BNT162b2 or mRNA-1273 was given to the participants. Their specific antigens are unknown. The sample consisted of CD4+ T cells from PBMCs cultured with HCoV-OC43 spike peptides, taken after COVID-19 vaccination. Subset denoted: HCoV-OC43 spike overlapping peptide pool stimulation. The receptors shown here come from a human donor who received a COVID-19 vaccine.

This clone showed up just a few times. The chain uses TRBV5-1 and TRBJ1-1, with D perhaps TRBD1 (6 bases). CDR1 and CDR2 (germline): SGHRS, YFSETQ. This CDR3 has 13 residues. With 7 bases removed from V and 5 bases from J, the gap between germline ends came to 15 bases. The CDR3 region has the DNA TGCGCCAGCGCACTGGGGGGGGCAACTGAAGCTTTCTTT. It encodes CASALGGATEAFF. The full variable domain, its missing parts supplied by reference TRBV5-1 and TRBJ1-1, is KAGVTQTPRYLIKTRGQQVTLSCSPISGHRSVSWYQQTPGQGLQFLFEYFSETQRNKGNFPGRFSGRQFSNSRSEMNVSTLELGDSALYLCASALGGATEAFFGQGTRLTVV.

The J gene is TRBJ2-7, the V gene TRBV18; maybe TRBD2 (7 bases). There are 14 residues in the CDR3. Per germline, CDR1 KGHSH and CDR2 LQKENI. V dropped 3 bases and J dropped 4 bases, with 13 bases sitting between them. CDR3 protein: CASSPDGGRYEQYV. DNA of the CDR3: TGTGCCAGCTCACCCGACGGGGGGCGATACGAGCAGTACGTC.

The chain joins TRBV11-2 to TRBJ1-2, with D perhaps TRBD1 (6 bases). Trimming pared 3 bases from V and 2 bases from J, leaving 7 bases between. This CDR3 spans 13 amino acids. Germline V lookup: CDR1 SGHAT, CDR2 FQNNGV. The DNA of the CDR3 is TGTGCCAGCAGCTTTACAGGGAACTATGGCTACACCTTC. Translation: CASSFTGNYGYTF.

This clone was seen more than once but under ten times. V is TRBV4-1 and J is TRBJ1-2; D possibly corresponds to TRBD1 (5 bases). V lost 0 bases and J 4 bases, leaving 18 bases between the germline ends. This CDR3 contains 17 residues. In germline, CDR1 is MGHRA, CDR2 YSYEKL. The CDR3 is CASSQDRGYGQTYGYTF. The CDR3 DNA reads TGCGCCAGCAGCCAAGATCGGGGATATGGACAAACCTATGGCTACACCTTC.

The chain recombines TRBV4-3 with TRBJ1-3; D is unresolved. Trimming removed 6 bases from V and 4 bases from J, with 13 bases in between. CDR1 and CDR2 (germline): LGHNA, YSLEER. This CDR3 spans 14 amino acids. CDR3 residues: CASSRIDNGNTIYF. Written as DNA, the CDR3 is TGCGCCAGCAGTCGGATAGACAACGGAAACACCATATATTTT.

The genes are TRBV18 and TRBJ1-3; TRBD1 is a possible D gene (6 bases). V shed 6 bases and J shed 4 bases, with 13 bases lying between them. There are 14 residues in the CDR3. Germline CDR1 is KGHSH and CDR2 is LQKENI. The DNA of the CDR3 is TGTGCCAGCTCCCCTACAGGGTCCGGAAACACCATATATTTT. This encodes CASSPTGSGNTIYF.

The chain joins TRBV19 to TRBJ2-3, with TRBD2 identical over 10 bases. After removal of 6 bases from V and 6 bases from J, the junction contained 6 bases not matched to a gene. The CDR3 totals 14 residues. Germline CDR1 LNHDA, CDR2 SQIVND (reference sequence). CDR3 DNA sequence: TGTGCCAGTAGCAAGCGGGGGGGATTGGATACGCAGTATTTT. This gives the protein CASSKRGGLDTQYF.

V gene TRBV6-5 combines with J gene TRBJ2-7, with D tentatively TRBD2 (7 bases). The CDR3 has 13 residues. V was clipped by 8 bases and J by 2 bases, with 13 bases between them. CDR1 and CDR2 from the germline V gene are MNHEY and SVGAGI. The CDR3 DNA reads as TGTGCCAGCTCCGGGGGGCCCACCTACGAGCAGTACGTC. It codes for CASSGGPTYEQYV.

This clone was seen only a few times. The V and J genes are TRBV5-6 and TRBJ2-2; unclear D gene. There are 12 residues in the CDR3. The V and J ends lost 2 bases and 2 bases respectively, with 1 base between them. Germline V gives CDR1 SGHDT, CDR2 YYEEEE. Written as DNA, the CDR3 is TGTGCCAGCAGCTTTAACACCGGGGAGCTGTTTTTT. It translates to CASSFNTGELFF.

This chain uses TRBV5-1 with TRBJ1-2; 9 bases fit TRBD1. V trimming: 1 base; J trimming: 6 bases; junction bases outside the gene matches: 4. Germline-derived CDR1 and CDR2 are SGHRS and YFSETQ. The CDR3 is 14 amino acids. CDR3 sequence (DNA): TGCGCCAGCAGCTTGAACACAGGGGGCGATGGCTACACCTTC. As protein: CASSLNTGGDGYTF.